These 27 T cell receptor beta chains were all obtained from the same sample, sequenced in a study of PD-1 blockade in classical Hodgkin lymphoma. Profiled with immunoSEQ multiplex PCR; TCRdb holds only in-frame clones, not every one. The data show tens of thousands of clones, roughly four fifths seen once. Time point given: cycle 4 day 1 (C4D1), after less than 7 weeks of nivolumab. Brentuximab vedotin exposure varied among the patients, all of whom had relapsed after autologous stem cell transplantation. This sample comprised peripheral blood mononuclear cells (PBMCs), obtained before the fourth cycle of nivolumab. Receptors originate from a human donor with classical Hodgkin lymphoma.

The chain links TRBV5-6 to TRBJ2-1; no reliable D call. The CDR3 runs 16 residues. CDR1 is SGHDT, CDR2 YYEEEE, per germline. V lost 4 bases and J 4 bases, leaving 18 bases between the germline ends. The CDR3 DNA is TGTGCCAGCAGCCTGGCGGCTATCGGCCGATACAATGAGCAGTTCTTC. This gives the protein CASSLAAIGRYNEQFF.

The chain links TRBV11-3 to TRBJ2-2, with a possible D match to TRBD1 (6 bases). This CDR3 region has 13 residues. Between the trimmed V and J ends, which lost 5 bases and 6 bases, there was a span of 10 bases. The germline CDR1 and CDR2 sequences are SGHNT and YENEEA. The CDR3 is CASSRTAAGELFF. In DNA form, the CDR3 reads TGTGCCAGCAGCAGGACAGCCGCCGGGGAGCTGTTTTTT.

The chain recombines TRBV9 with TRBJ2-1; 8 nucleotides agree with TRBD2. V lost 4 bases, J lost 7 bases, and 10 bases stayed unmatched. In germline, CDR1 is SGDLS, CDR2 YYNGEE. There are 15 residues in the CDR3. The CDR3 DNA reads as TGTGCCAGCAGCCCCTACCAGCGGGAGAAGAATGAGCAGTTCTTC. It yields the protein CASSPYQREKNEQFF.

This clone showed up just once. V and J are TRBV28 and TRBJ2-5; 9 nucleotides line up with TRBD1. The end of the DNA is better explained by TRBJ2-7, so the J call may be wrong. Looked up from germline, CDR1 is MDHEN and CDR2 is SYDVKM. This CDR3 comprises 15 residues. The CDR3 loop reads CASRPGQGPPYEQYF. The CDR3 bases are TGTGCCAGCAGGCCCGGACAGGGGCCCCCCTACGAGCAGTACTTC.

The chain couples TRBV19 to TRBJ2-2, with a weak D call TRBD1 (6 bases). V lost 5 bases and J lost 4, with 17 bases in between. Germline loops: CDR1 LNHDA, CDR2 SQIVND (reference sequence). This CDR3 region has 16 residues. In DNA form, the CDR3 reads TGTGCCAGTAGTTTTGGGGGCGGACTTTCCACCGGGGAGCTGTTTTTT. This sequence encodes CASSFGGGLSTGELFF.

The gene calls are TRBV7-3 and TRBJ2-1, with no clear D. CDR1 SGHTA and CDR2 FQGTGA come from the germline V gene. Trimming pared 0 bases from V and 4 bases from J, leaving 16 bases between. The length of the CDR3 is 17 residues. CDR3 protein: CASSLTPGELSYNEQFF. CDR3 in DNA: TGTGCCAGCAGCTTAACCCCCGGTGAACTGTCTTACAATGAGCAGTTCTTC.

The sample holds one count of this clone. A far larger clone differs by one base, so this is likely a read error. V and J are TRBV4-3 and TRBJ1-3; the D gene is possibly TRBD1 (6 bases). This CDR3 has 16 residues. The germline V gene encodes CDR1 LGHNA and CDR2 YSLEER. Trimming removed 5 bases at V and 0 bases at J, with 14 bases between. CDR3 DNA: TGCGCCAGCAGCTTACCCCGGGACAACTCTGGAAACACCATATATTTT. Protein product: CASSLPRDNSGNTIYF.

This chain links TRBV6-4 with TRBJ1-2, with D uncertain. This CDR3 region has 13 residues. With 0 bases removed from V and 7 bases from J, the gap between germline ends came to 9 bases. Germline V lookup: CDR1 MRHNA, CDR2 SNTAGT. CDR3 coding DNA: TGTGCCAGCAGTGACTCTAGGGCTGGTGGCTACACCTTC. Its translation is CASSDSRAGGYTF.

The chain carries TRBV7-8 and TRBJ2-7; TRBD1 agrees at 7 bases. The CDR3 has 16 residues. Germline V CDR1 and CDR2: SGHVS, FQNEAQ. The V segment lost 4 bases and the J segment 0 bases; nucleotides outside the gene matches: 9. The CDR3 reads CASSSRRGQDSYEQYV. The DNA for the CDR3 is TGTGCCAGCAGCTCTAGAAGAGGACAGGACTCCTACGAGCAGTACGTC.

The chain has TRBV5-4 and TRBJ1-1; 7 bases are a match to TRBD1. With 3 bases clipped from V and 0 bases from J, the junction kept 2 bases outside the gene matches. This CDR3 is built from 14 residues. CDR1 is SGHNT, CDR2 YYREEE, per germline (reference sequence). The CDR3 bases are TGTGCCAGCAGCTCTCAGGGGGTGAACACTGAAGCTTTCTTT. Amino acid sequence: CASSSQGVNTEAFF. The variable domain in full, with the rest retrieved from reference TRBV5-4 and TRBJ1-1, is ETGVTQSPTHLIKTRGQQVTLRCSSQSGHNTVSWYQQALGQGPQFIFQYYREEENGRGNFPPRFSGLQFPNYSSELNVNALELDDSALYLCASSSQGVNTEAFFGQGTRLTVV.

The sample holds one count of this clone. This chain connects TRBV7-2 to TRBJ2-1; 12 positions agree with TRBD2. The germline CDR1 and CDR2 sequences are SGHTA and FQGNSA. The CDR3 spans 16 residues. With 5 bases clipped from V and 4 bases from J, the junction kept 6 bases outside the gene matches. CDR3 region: CASSPGTSGLYNEQFF. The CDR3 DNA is TGTGCCAGCAGCCCGGGGACTAGCGGGCTTTACAATGAGCAGTTCTTC.

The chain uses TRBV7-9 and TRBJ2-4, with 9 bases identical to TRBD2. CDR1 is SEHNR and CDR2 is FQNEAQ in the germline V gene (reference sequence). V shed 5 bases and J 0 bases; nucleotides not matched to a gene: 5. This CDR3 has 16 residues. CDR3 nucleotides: TGTGCCAGCAGCCCCCGACTAGCGGAAGCCAAAAACATTCAGTACTTC. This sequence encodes CASSPRLAEAKNIQYF.

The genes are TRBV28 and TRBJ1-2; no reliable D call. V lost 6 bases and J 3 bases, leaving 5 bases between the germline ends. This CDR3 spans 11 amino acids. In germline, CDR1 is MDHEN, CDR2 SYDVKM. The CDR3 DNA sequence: TGTGCCAGCAGCCAGGACTATGGCTACACCTTC. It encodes CASSQDYGYTF.

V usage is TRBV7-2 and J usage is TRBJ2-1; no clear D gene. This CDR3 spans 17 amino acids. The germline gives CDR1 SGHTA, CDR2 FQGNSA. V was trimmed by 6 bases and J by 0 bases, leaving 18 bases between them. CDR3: CASSLGMAGDSYNEQFF. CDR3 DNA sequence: TGTGCCAGCAGTTTGGGGATGGCAGGCGACTCCTACAATGAGCAGTTCTTC.

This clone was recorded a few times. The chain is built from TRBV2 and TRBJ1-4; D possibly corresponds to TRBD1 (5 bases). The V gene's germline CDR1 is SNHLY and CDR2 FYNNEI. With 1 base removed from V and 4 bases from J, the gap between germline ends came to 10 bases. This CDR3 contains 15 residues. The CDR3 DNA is TGTGCCAGCAGTGAAGGCAGGGCCATTAATGAAAAACTGTTTTTT. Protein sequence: CASSEGRAINEKLFF.

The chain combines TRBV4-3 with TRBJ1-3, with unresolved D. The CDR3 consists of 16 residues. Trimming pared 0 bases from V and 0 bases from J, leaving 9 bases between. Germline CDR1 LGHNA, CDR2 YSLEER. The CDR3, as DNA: TGCGCCAGCAGCCAAGATCCGGCAGCCTCTGGAAACACCATATATTTT. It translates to CASSQDPAASGNTIYF.

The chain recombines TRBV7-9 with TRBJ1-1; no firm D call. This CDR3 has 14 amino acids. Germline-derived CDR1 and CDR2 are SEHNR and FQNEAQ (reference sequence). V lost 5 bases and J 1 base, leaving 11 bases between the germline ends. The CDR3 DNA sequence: TGTGCCAGCAGCCTCATAGCGGGGAACACTGAAGCTTTCTTT. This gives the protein CASSLIAGNTEAFF.

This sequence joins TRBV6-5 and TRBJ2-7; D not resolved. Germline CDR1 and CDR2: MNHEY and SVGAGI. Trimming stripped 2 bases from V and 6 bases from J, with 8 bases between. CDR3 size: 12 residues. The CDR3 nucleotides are TGTGCCAGCAGTTACGATGGTTCCGAGCAGTACTTC. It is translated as CASSYDGSEQYF.

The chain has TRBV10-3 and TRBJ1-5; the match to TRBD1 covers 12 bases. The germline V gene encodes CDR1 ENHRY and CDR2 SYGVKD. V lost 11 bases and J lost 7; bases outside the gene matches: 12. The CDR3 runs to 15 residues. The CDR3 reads CAVSGTGGGGQPQHF. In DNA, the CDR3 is TGTGCCGTGTCCGGGACAGGGGGCGGCGGGCAGCCCCAGCATTTT.

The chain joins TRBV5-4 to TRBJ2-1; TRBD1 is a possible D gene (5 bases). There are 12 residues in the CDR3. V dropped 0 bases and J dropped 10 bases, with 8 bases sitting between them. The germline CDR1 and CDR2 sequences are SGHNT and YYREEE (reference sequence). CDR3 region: CASSLGGREQFF. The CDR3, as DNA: TGTGCCAGCAGCTTGGGGGGCCGAGAGCAGTTCTTC.

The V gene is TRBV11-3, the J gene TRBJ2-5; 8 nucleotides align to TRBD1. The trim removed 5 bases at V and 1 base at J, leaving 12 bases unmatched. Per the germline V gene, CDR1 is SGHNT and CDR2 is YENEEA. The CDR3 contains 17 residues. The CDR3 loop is CASSTGGSTTVQETQYF. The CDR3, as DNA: TGTGCCAGCAGCACAGGGGGGTCTACCACTGTCCAAGAGACCCAGTACTTC.

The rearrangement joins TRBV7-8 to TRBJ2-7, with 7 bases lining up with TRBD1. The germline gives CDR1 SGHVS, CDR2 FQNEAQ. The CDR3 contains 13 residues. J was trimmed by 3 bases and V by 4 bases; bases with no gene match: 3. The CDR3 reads CASSSTGDYEQYV. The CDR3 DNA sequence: TGTGCCAGCAGCTCAACAGGGGACTACGAGCAGTACGTC.

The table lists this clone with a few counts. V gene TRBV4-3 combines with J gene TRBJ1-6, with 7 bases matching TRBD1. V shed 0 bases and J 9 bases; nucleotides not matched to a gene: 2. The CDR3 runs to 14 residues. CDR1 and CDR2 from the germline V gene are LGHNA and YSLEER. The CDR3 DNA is TGCGCCAGCAGCCAAGAAAGGGGGCCTTCACCCCTCCACTTT. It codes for CASSQERGPSPLHF.

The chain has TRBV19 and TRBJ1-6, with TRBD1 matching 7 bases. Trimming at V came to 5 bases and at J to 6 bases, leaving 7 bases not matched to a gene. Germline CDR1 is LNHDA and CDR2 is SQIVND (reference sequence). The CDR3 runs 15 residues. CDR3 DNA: TGTGCCAGTAGTGGCGACAGGGCTTTTAATTCACCCCTCCACTTT. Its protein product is CASSGDRAFNSPLHF.

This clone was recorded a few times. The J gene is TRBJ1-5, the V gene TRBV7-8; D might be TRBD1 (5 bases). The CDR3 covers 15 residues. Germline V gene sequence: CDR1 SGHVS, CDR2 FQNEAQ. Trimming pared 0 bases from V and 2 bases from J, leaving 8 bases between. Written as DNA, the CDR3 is TGTGCCAGCAGCTTAGCTGGGGCGGGCAATCAGCCCCAGCATTTT. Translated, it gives CASSLAGAGNQPQHF.

In DNA, the CDR3 is TGTGCCAGCAGCGTACAGGTTAATGAAAAACTGTTTTTT. It yields the protein CASSVQVNEKLFF. This sequence joins TRBV7-9 and TRBJ1-4, with D possibly TRBD1 on 5 matching bases. Germline assignment: CDR1 SEHNR and CDR2 FQNEAQ (reference sequence). V was shortened by 5 bases and J by 4 bases, with 8 bases between the two germline ends. The CDR3 is made up of 13 amino acids.

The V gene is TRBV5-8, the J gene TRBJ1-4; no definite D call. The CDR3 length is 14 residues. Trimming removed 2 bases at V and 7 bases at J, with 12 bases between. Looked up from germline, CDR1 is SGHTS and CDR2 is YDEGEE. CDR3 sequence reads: CASSFPQPSEKLFF. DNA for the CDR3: TGTGCCAGCAGCTTCCCCCAGCCATCTGAAAAACTGTTTTTT.